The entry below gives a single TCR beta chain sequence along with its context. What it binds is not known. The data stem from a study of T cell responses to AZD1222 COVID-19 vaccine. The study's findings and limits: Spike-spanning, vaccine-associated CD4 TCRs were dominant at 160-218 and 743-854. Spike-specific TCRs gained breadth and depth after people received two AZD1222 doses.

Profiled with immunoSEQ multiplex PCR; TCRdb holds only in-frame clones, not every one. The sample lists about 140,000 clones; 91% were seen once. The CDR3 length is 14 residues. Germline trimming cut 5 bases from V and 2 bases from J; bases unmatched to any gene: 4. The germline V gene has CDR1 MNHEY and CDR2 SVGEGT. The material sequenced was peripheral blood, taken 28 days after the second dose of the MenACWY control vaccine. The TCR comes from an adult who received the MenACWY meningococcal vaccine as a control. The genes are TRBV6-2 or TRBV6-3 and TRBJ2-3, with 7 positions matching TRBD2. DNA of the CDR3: TGTGCCAGCAGTACGGGGGGAAACACAGATACGCAGTATTTT. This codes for CASSTGGNTDTQYF.